The clone carrying this T cell receptor (beta chain) was recorded many times. The antigen is unknown. Per the germline V gene, CDR1 is SNHLY and CDR2 is FYNNEI. The CDR3 contains 14 residues. The V end was cut by 8 bases, the J end by 1 base, with 12 bases between. MiXCR, applied by TCRdb to the RT-PCR reads, yields one record per CDR3 protein. Seen here are about 520,000 distinct CDR3 sequences, 6.5% to 8% observed once, and the top ten hold around 13%. The record originates from a study of response to subunit inactivated influenza vaccine. Study conclusions and caveats: A suggestion made by the authors is that each seasonal influenza vaccination recruits few new T cells.

The source material was PBMCs from blood, sampled less than 30 months after vaccination. The receptor was derived from a man in his fifties or sixties who received an inactivated influenza vaccine. The rearrangement joins TRBV2 to TRBJ1-5; D is unclear. CDR3 sequence reads: CASRISRSNQPQHF. The CDR3 nucleotides are TGTGCCAGCCGAATTTCACGGAGCAATCAGCCCCAGCATTTT.